A selection of T cell receptor beta chains follows, all from one sample in a study of cytomegalovirus exposure and HLA in healthy donors. Assay: immunoSEQ multiplex PCR; the TCRdb copy retains only in-frame clones and omits some. The profile shows more than 90,000 clones, under 85% of them singletons. Sequencing was carried out using PBMCs. Every receptor here comes from a woman aged 40 to 49 in good health and CMV-seropositive. Each CDR3 is given with its conserved first and last residue. D genes are given only for firm matches. Size is stated for part of the rows, as once, few or many counts, or as a class when the clone is expanded.

NA | TRBJ2-1 | TRBD2 | TRBV28 | CASSLASGLYNEQFF | TGTGCCAGCAGTTTAGCTAGCGGGCTGTACAATGAGCAGTTCTTC
NA | TRBJ2-7 | TRBD1 | TRBV5-4 | CASSLAPLGQGYEQYF | TGTGCCAGCAGCTTGGCCCCGCTGGGACAGGGCTACGAGCAGTACTTC
few | TRBJ2-7 | TRBD1 | TRBV6-6 | CASKGQGYEQYF | TGTGCCAGCAAGGGACAGGGCTACGAGCAGTACTTC
NA | TRBJ2-5 | NA | TRBV21-1 | CASTAGLAGEGETQYF | TGTGCCAGCACGGCGGGACTAGCGGGAGAAGGAGAGACCCAGTACTTC
few | TRBJ2-2 | NA | TRBV10-1 | CASGFGSPGGGELFF | TGCGCCAGCGGGTTCGGGAGCCCCGGGGGCGGGGAGCTGTTTTTT
few | TRBJ1-1 | NA | TRBV7-2 | CASSLGTANTEAFF | TGTGCCAGCAGCTTAGGGACAGCGAACACTGAAGCTTTCTTT
NA | TRBJ2-1 | TRBD2 | TRBV5-1 | CASSPGTSGGRGQFF | TGCGCCAGCAGCCCCGGGACTAGCGGGGGCCGAGGGCAGTTCTTC
NA | TRBJ1-4 | NA | TRBV7-8 | CASSSGLTNEKLFF | TGTGCCAGCAGCTCAGGTTTGACTAATGAAAAACTGTTTTTT
NA | TRBJ2-2 | TRBD1 | TRBV19 | CATKGQGDTGELFF | TGTGCCACCAAAGGACAGGGGGACACCGGGGAGCTGTTTTTT
NA | TRBJ2-7 | NA | TRBV7-9 | CASKPADKTYEQYF | TGTGCCAGCAAGCCGGCTGACAAAACCTACGAGCAGTACTTC
NA | TRBJ2-1 | NA | TRBV15 | CATSREGAPANEQFF | TGTGCCACCAGCAGGGAGGGCGCTCCGGCCAATGAGCAGTTCTTC
NA | TRBJ1-1 | NA | TRBV9 | CASSVLGGTEAFF | TGTGCCAGCAGCGTATTGGGGGGGACTGAAGCTTTCTTT
NA | TRBJ1-4 | TRBD1 | TRBV23-1 | CASSQHRGTTNEKLFF | TGCGCCAGCAGTCAACACAGGGGAACAACTAATGAAAAACTGTTTTTT
few | TRBJ2-2 | TRBD2 | TRBV6-1 | CASSEDKRELVTGELFF | TGTGCCAGCAGTGAAGATAAGCGGGAGCTGGTTACCGGGGAGCTGTTTTTT
NA | TRBJ2-1 | TRBD2 | TRBV4-1 | CASSQDPSGSENEQFF | TGCGCCAGCAGCCAAGATCCTAGCGGGAGCGAGAATGAGCAGTTCTTC
NA | TRBJ1-1 | NA | TRBV6-5 | CASSYEAMNTEAFF | TGTGCCAGCAGTTATGAGGCAATGAACACTGAAGCTTTCTTT
NA | TRBJ1-2 | NA | TRBV11-1 | CASSSFAVGVSYGYTF | TGTGCCAGCAGCTCTTTCGCCGTTGGTGTCAGCTATGGCTACACCTTC
NA | TRBJ2-7 | NA | TRBV10-1 | CASSPGTGEGEQYF | TGCGCCAGCAGTCCGGGGACGGGGGAAGGCGAGCAGTACTTC
NA | TRBJ2-2 | TRBD2 | TRBV19 | CASSREGVLGELFF | TGTGCCAGTAGTAGGGAGGGAGTTCTCGGGGAGCTGTTTTTT
few | TRBJ1-1 | NA | TRBV4-1 | CASSQAGGPHF | TGCGCCAGCAGCCAAGCTGGCGGGCCCCACTTT
NA | TRBJ1-5 | NA | TRBV30 | CAWSADSSQPQHF | TGTGCCTGGAGTGCTGATTCGAGTCAGCCCCAGCATTTT
NA | TRBJ2-5 | TRBD2 | TRBV5-1 | CASSLAGGLETQYF | TGCGCCAGCAGCTTGGCGGGAGGGCTAGAGACCCAGTACTTC
NA | TRBJ1-1 | TRBD1 | TRBV28 | CASSPPGQPMNTEAFF | TGTGCCAGCAGTCCGCCGGGACAGCCGATGAACACTGAAGCTTTCTTT
NA | TRBJ2-1 | TRBD1 | TRBV7-9 | CASSSGDGTGVRNEQFF | TGTGCCAGCAGCTCGGGAGATGGGACAGGGGTAAGGAATGAGCAGTTCTTC
NA | TRBJ2-7 | NA | TRBV5-4 | CASSLVGGYEQYF | TGTGCCAGCAGCTTGGTCGGGGGCTACGAGCAGTACTTC
NA | TRBJ1-4 | NA | TRBV27 | CASSLPESEKLFF | TGTGCCAGCAGTTTGCCCGAAAGCGAAAAACTGTTTTTT
NA | TRBJ1-5 | NA | TRBV27 | CASTPRGFNQPQHF | TGTGCCAGCACCCCGAGGGGGTTCAATCAGCCCCAGCATTTT
NA | TRBJ1-4 | NA | TRBV6-6 | CASSYRGAKGEKLFF | TGTGCCAGCAGTTACCGCGGGGCTAAGGGAGAAAAACTGTTTTTT
NA | TRBJ2-2 | NA | TRBV27 | CASSLGAPDGTRELFF | TGTGCCAGCAGTTTAGGGGCTCCGGATGGCACCCGGGAGCTGTTTTTT
NA | TRBJ2-3 | TRBD2 | TRBV10-3 | CAISESTSGRFYNTDTQYF | TGTGCCATCAGTGAGTCGACTAGCGGGAGGTTCTATAACACAGATACGCAGTATTTT
NA | TRBJ1-1 | NA | TRBV27 | CASSLRAGGTEAFF | TGTGCCAGCAGTTTAAGGGCCGGAGGGACTGAAGCTTTCTTT
NA | TRBJ2-7 | NA | TRBV6-5 | CASSPGYTYEQYF | TGTGCCAGCAGTCCAGGGTATACCTACGAGCAGTACTTC
NA | TRBJ2-6 | NA | TRBV27 | CASRGGHRSGANVLTF | TGTGCCAGCAGGGGGGGGCACCGCTCTGGGGCCAACGTCCTGACTTTC
few | TRBJ2-2 | TRBD2 | TRBV19 | CASNPSGSGAGELFF | TGTGCCAGTAACCCTAGCGGGAGTGGCGCCGGGGAGCTGTTTTTT
NA | TRBJ1-2 | NA | TRBV28 | CASSLRQYGYTF | TGTGCCAGCAGTCTCCGACAGTATGGCTACACCTTC
NA | TRBJ1-2 | TRBD1 | TRBV19 | CATKAALTGGAGYGYTF | TGTGCCACCAAAGCGGCTCTTACAGGGGGAGCTGGCTATGGCTACACCTTC
NA | TRBJ1-2 | NA | TRBV2 | CASGREGGYTF | TGTGCCAGCGGCAGGGAGGGTGGCTACACCTTC
NA | TRBJ2-7 | NA | TRBV9 | CASSSRQESSYEQYF | TGTGCCAGCAGCTCCCGACAGGAAAGCTCCTACGAGCAGTACTTC
NA | TRBJ1-2 | NA | TRBV2 | CASSIRPGENGYTF | TGTGCCAGCTCTATTCGGCCGGGGGAGAATGGCTACACCTTC
NA | TRBJ2-7 | TRBD1 | TRBV5-1 | CASSFRTGDLYEQYF | TGCGCCAGCAGCTTCCGGACAGGGGACCTATACGAGCAGTACTTC
once | TRBJ1-1 | NA | TRBV29-1 | CSVESSGVRVNTEAFF | TGCAGCGTTGAGTCCTCGGGGGTTAGGGTAAACACTGAAGCTTTCTTT
once | TRBJ1-2 | NA | TRBV10-3 | CASTRASDYGYTF | TGTGCCAGCACTAGGGCGTCCGACTATGGCTACACCTTC
NA | TRBJ2-2 | NA | TRBV15 | CATSRDYESTGELFF | TGTGCCACCAGCAGAGATTACGAGTCCACCGGGGAGCTGTTTTTT
once | TRBJ1-1 | TRBD1 | TRBV7-2 | CASSLRDRGTEAFF | TGTGCCAGCAGCTTAAGGGACAGGGGCACTGAAGCTTTCTTT
NA | TRBJ2-1 | TRBD1 | TRBV10-3 | CAISPPGTGGYNEQFF | TGTGCCATCAGCCCCCCCGGGACAGGGGGTTACAATGAGCAGTTCTTC
NA | TRBJ2-3 | TRBD2 | TRBV7-3 | CASSFLAGTTDTQYF | TGTGCCAGCAGCTTCTTAGCGGGAACCACAGATACGCAGTATTTT
NA | TRBJ2-7 | NA | TRBV6-1 | CASSEEATGAYEQYF | TGTGCCAGCAGTGAAGAGGCCACAGGTGCCTACGAGCAGTACTTC
NA | TRBJ1-2 | NA | TRBV30 | CASSLGRIDGYTF | TGTGCCTCATCCCTTGGGAGGATAGATGGCTACACCTTC